This T cell receptor beta chain is from a study of blood T cell repertoires in COVID-19. Study-wide background: From the United States, Italy and Spain came samples of acute and convalescent COVID-19. Sample material is recorded as cDNA or gDNA derived from T cells, B-cell-depleted T cells, or PBMCs.

Germline CDR1 is SGHNT and CDR2 is YYREEE (reference sequence). With 0 bases removed from V and 0 bases from J, the gap between germline ends came to 15 bases. The CDR3 has 17 amino acids. How the authors handled the data: Amplification of reference gene primers provided the estimated nucleated cell counts. TCRdb keeps only in-frame clones here, not all; method: immunoSEQ multiplex PCR. V and J calls plus clone size are reproduced from that table; the DNA served to infer D and trimming. The sample lists 150,000 to 180,000 clones, 75% to 90% occurring once. This rearrangement joins TRBV5-4 to TRBJ2-5; D is uncertain. Source material: peripheral blood. The receptor's source is a woman aged 35 to 49 with acute or convalescent COVID-19. The CDR3 DNA sequence: TGTGCCAGCAGCTTGGAGCCCTATTCTTCGGACCAAGAGACCCAGTACTTC. Translation gives CASSLEPYSSDQETQYF. The full variable domain, its missing parts supplied by reference TRBV5-4 and TRBJ2-5, is ETGVTQSPTHLIKTRGQQVTLRCSSQSGHNTVSWYQQALGQGPQFIFQYYREEENGRGNFPPRFSGLQFPNYSSELNVNALELDDSALYLCASSLEPYSSDQETQYFGPGTRLLVL.